Detailed here is one T cell receptor beta chain. Its antigen remains unknown. The sample belongs to a study of cytomegalovirus exposure and HLA in healthy donors. Study in general: The same platform used for the 666 first-cohort repertoires was also used for the 120 or so validation repertoires, as a later analysis reported.

The validation cohort, a group of over a hundred subjects, included the donors and was separate from the approximately 680-subject first cohort. General study results and limits: Cytomegalovirus-associated TCR beta chains were listed, numbering 164. Later, an analysis found that TCR clusters from the first cohort tended to co-occur in the 130 or so validation repertoires.

Clones were sequenced by immunoSEQ multiplex PCR, and TCRdb holds only the in-frame ones, with some missing. The table includes about 130,000 clones, over 90% detected once. Input material: PBMCs. The source is a woman aged 18-29 years in good health and CMV-seronegative.

The CDR3 loop is CASRSILAGGQQFF. CDR3 DNA: TGTGCCAGCAGATCAATACTAGCGGGGGGGCAGCAGTTCTTC. This chain connects TRBV27 to TRBJ2-1; TRBD2 matches 13 bases. The V gene end was trimmed by 6 bases and the J gene end by 11 bases; junction bases not matched to a gene: 7. The CDR3 length is 14 residues. Germline V lookup: CDR1 MNHEY, CDR2 SMNVEV (reference sequence).